The T cell receptor beta chain described here comes from a study of early T cells in non-severe SARS-CoV-2 infection. Study at large: The study sequenced bulk RNA from unsorted whole blood, with chains unpaired.

CDR1 SGHDT and CDR2 YYEEEE come from the germline V gene. V lost 4 bases to trimming and J lost 7 bases; unmatched junction nucleotides: 2. The CDR3 spans 14 residues. Individual cDNA molecules received unique molecular identifiers. In TCRdb, the 5' RACE reads were re-called with MiXCR into one record per CDR3 protein. The sample has approximately 68,000 distinct CDR3 sequences, around a tenth seen once; the top ten hold about 8.3%. Study findings and constraints: In VDJdb matching, anti-spike CD8 responses were favored while private and CD4 specificities went missing.

In regard to this clonotype: Its antigen is unknown.

The sequences come from whole blood, collected at baseline. The TCR comes from an adult who was a healthcare worker with PCR-confirmed SARS-CoV-2 infection or an uninfected control (not recorded which). This chain links TRBV5-6 with TRBJ1-6; 10 bases are a match to TRBD1. The CDR3 is CASSRDRGNSPLHF. CDR3 coding DNA: TGTGCCAGCAGCCGGGACAGGGGCAATTCACCCCTCCACTTT.